Listed below are T cell receptor beta chains from one sample, sequenced in a study of blood T cell repertoires in COVID-19. Assay: immunoSEQ multiplex PCR; the TCRdb copy retains only in-frame clones and omits some. The sample lists about 90,000 clones; 70% to 90% were seen once. The source material was peripheral blood. The receptors stem from a man older than 75 with acute or convalescent COVID-19. The CDR3 runs from the conserved cysteine through the conserved F or W. Each record gives: D gene, V gene, J gene, CDR3 protein. The D gene is left open where the match is weak.

.	TRBV21-1	TRBJ1-3	CASSILRVLGSGNTIYF
.	TRBV7-3	TRBJ2-1	CASSLSGNFGTNEQFF
.	TRBV4-2	TRBJ2-3	CASSQEQDKHTDTQYF
TRBD1	TRBV28	TRBJ2-7	CASRLGQGYEQYF
TRBD1	TRBV5-6	TRBJ1-2	CASSAGQGNYYGYTF
.	TRBV6-2/TRBV6-3	TRBJ2-3	CASSDTEAHDTQYF
TRBD2	TRBV5-6	TRBJ2-2	CASSLLVEAGGPGELFF
TRBD2	TRBV7-9	TRBJ2-3	CASSPGGGLAGGTDTQYF
.	TRBV20-1	TRBJ1-1	CSAADNAEAFF
.	TRBV15	TRBJ1-3	CATSRVTGMGNTIYF
.	TRBV5-1	TRBJ2-3	CASSFEGVQYF
TRBD1	TRBV28	TRBJ1-5	CASRTDRFNQPQHF
TRBD2	TRBV7-3	TRBJ2-1	CASSPGTSGRAMGNEQFF
.	TRBV21-1	TRBJ2-7	CASSPGNEQYF
TRBD1	TRBV9	TRBJ1-6	CASSVGQGDSPLHF
TRBD2	TRBV7-6	TRBJ2-2	CASSLLAGGNTGELFF